What follows is one T cell receptor (beta chain) and its context. Antigen: not known. Naive CD8 cells were CD45RO-negative, positively selected for CCR7, excluding terminally differentiated effector memory CD45RA+ cells. Study donors comprised healthy, HIV-negative adults devoid of recent acute infection or vaccination. This CDR3 region has 14 residues. The V and J ends lost 2 bases and 5 bases respectively, with 10 bases between them. Germline loops: CDR1 MDHEN, CDR2 SYDVKM. The data were obtained in a study of shared clonotypes between healthy human individuals. Overall study findings and caveats: In general, naive subsets displayed greater estimated richness than memory subsets did. A few donors had roughly 5% of their naive CD4 clonotypes in common.

Assay: immunoSEQ multiplex PCR; the TCRdb copy retains only in-frame clones and omits some. Of approximately 2,000,000 clones listed, roughly 95% are singletons. The TCR sequence derives from a man between 18 and 29 years old in good health. Some clones in this sample may be carry-over from other donors' samples. This sequence joins TRBV28 and TRBJ2-1; tentative D call: TRBD1 (6 bases). Sequences were obtained from naive CD8+ T cells from PBMCs. The CDR3 DNA sequence: TGTGCCAGCAGTTTAGGGGGCAGTCACAATGAGCAGTTCTTC. Translated: CASSLGGSHNEQFF.